The 8 T cell receptor beta chains below were found in one sample sequenced in a study of shared T cell receptors in the human thymus. TCRdb's table, derived via immunoSEQ multiplex PCR, lists solely in-frame clones and lacks some. The table shows hundreds of thousands of clones, with 80% to 90% occurring only once. The same data also went into a second study, on human thymus T cells.

Material for sequencing was thymocytes. These receptors were obtained from a boy in the first two years of life with a congenital heart defect.

The chain combines TRBV4-1 with TRBJ2-1, with D possibly matching TRBD2 (6 bases). Germline loops: CDR1 MGHRA, CDR2 YSYEKL. Trimming cost V 4 bases and J 0 bases, with 10 bases left between them. CDR3 length equals 15 residues. The CDR3 loop is CASSLAESSYNEQFF. For the CDR3, the DNA is TGCGCCAGCAGCCTAGCGGAAAGCTCCTACAATGAGCAGTTCTTC.

This chain links TRBV28 with TRBJ2-7; D ambiguous. The germline CDR1 and CDR2 sequences are MDHEN and SYDVKM. Trimming removed 5 bases at V and 3 bases at J, with 11 bases between. This CDR3 is built from 13 residues. The CDR3 sequence: CASSPDMGYEQYF. In DNA form, the CDR3 reads TGTGCCAGCAGTCCAGACATGGGCTACGAGCAGTACTTC. Combining the CDR3 with reference TRBV28 and TRBJ2-7 gives the whole variable domain DVKVTQSSRYLVKRTGEKVFLECVQDMDHENMFWYRQDPGLGLRLIYFSYDVKMKEKGDIPEGYSVSREKKERFSLILESASTNQTSMYLCASSPDMGYEQYFGPGTRLTVT.

This clone was seen a few times. The J gene is TRBJ1-2, the V gene TRBV9, with D hard to call. Germline lookup yields CDR1 SGDLS and CDR2 YYNGEE. The CDR3 runs to 12 residues. With 3 bases removed from V and 4 bases from J, the gap between germline ends came to 7 bases. The CDR3: CASSEYSYGYTF. The CDR3 bases are TGTGCCAGCAGCGAATACAGCTATGGCTACACCTTC.

This rearrangement joins TRBV9 to TRBJ2-7; 9 nucleotides align to TRBD2. This CDR3 has 16 residues. Germline V gene lookup returns CDR1 SGDLS and CDR2 YYNGEE. The J segment lost 3 bases and the V segment lost 4 bases, leaving 11 bases of the junction unmatched. The CDR3 nucleotides are TGTGCCAGCAGCCTGACCGGGACTAGCTCTATCTACGAGCAGTACTTC. This gives the protein CASSLTGTSSIYEQYF.

The V call is TRBV27, the J call TRBJ2-1; 7 bases map to TRBD1. This CDR3 has 16 amino acids. The V gene end was trimmed by 3 bases and the J gene end by 1 base; junction bases not matched to a gene: 6. Germline values: CDR1 MNHEY, CDR2 SMNVEV (reference sequence). The chain's CDR3 is CASSFQPGQSYNEQFF. The CDR3 DNA reads as TGTGCCAGCAGTTTTCAGCCGGGACAGTCCTACAATGAGCAGTTCTTC.

DNA for the CDR3: TGTGCCAGTAGTATCCTCGACAGGGGTTATGATCAGCCCCAGCATTTT. Translation: CASSILDRGYDQPQHF. The chain joins TRBV19 to TRBJ1-5; TRBD1 matches 8 bases. This CDR3 is 16 amino acids long. Germline V gives CDR1 LNHDA, CDR2 SQIVND (reference sequence). J lost 5 bases, V lost 3 bases, and 9 bases had no gene match.

The genes are TRBV20-1 and TRBJ1-1, with D possibly matching TRBD1 (5 bases). CDR3 size: 11 residues. Per the germline V gene, CDR1 is DFQATT and CDR2 is SNEGSKA (reference sequence). The CDR3 DNA follows: TGCAGCGCGAAGGGGATCACTGAAGCTTTCTTT. Protein sequence: CSAKGITEAFF.

V is TRBV28 and J is TRBJ2-3; 14 positions match TRBD2. The CDR3 spans 24 residues. J lost 2 bases, V lost 4 bases, and 26 bases had no gene match. The germline CDR1 and CDR2 sequences are MDHEN and SYDVKM. The chain's CDR3 is CASSSRAGAGETSGREGTTDTQYF. The CDR3 DNA reads as TGTGCCAGCAGTTCAAGGGCCGGGGCAGGCGAGACTAGCGGGAGGGAAGGGACCACAGATACGCAGTATTTT.